This T cell receptor beta chain comes out of a study of T cell responses to AZD1222 COVID-19 vaccine. Study-wide results and limits: White British people made up most donors, females outnumbered males, and clonal diversity was possibly underestimated. Sampling captured repertoires only after the peak T cell response. As reported, nearly half of all spike-specific TCRs target variant regions that are unmutated.

Method: immunoSEQ multiplex PCR; TCRdb's copy keeps in-frame clones and lacks some. This sample has roughly 91,000 clones, with 89% found just once. CDR3 length equals 13 residues. Per the germline V gene, CDR1 is LNHDA and CDR2 is SQIVND (reference sequence). J gave up 3 bases and V 10 bases, and 4 bases lay outside the gene matches. Details on this clone: Its antigen is undetermined.

The rearrangement joins TRBV19 to TRBJ2-7, with TRBD1 identical over 12 bases. Sample: peripheral blood, taken on day 0 of AZD1222 vaccination. This receptor was identified in an adult in good health. CDR3 in amino acids: CATGTGGGYEQYF. The CDR3 region has the DNA TGTGCCACCGGGACAGGGGGCGGCTACGAGCAGTACTTC.